This TCR beta chain was recorded in a study of blood T cell repertoires in COVID-19. Sequencing used immunoSEQ multiplex PCR; TCRdb keeps in-frame clones, though not all of them. The repertoire includes approximately 150,000 clones, just under 80% of them detected once, and around 1.8% sits in the top ten. CDR3 size: 16 residues. V dropped 4 bases and J dropped 1 base, with 14 bases sitting between them. Germline V gives CDR1 MGHRA, CDR2 YSYEKL. The receptor comes from a woman aged 55-70 years with acute or convalescent COVID-19. The J gene is TRBJ1-5, the V gene TRBV4-1; tentative D call: TRBD1 (5 bases). Specimen: peripheral blood. The CDR3 nucleotides read TGCGCCAGCAGCCCCCTGCAGGGAAGGAGCAATCAGCCCCAGCATTTT. Translated: CASSPLQGRSNQPQHF.